What follows are 24 T cell receptor beta chains derived from one specimen sequenced in a study of blood T cell repertoires in COVID-19. Libraries were prepared by immunoSEQ multiplex PCR; TCRdb keeps only in-frame clonotypes and omits some of them. Of a few hundred thousand clones in the sample, about 80% are singletons; the top ten hold more than 15%. The sequenced material came from peripheral blood. Every receptor here comes from a person aged 70 to 85 with COVID-19, enrolled during active disease.

The chain uses TRBV12-3 or TRBV12-4 and TRBJ1-3, with D uncertain. V was cut by 3 bases and J by 3 bases, with 6 bases left in between. CDR3 size: 13 residues. The CDR3, as DNA: TGTGCCAGCAGTTTCAATGTTGGAAACACCATATATTTT. Its protein product is CASSFNVGNTIYF.

The gene calls are TRBV11-3 and TRBJ2-3; D unresolved. The germline CDR1 and CDR2 sequences are SGHNT and YENEEA. Trimming cost V 1 base and J 6 bases, with 11 bases left between them. The CDR3 runs 14 residues. The CDR3 loop reads CASSLVRSPDTQYF. DNA of the CDR3: TGTGCCAGCAGCTTAGTACGTAGTCCGGATACGCAGTATTTT.

The chain uses TRBV5-4 and TRBJ2-7, with 8 positions matching TRBD2. With V trimmed by 0 bases and J by 4 bases, 3 bases remained unmatched. The CDR3 runs to 14 residues. Germline V lookup: CDR1 SGHNT, CDR2 YYREEE (reference sequence). The CDR3 loop is CASSLDGGGYEQYF. CDR3 coding DNA: TGTGCCAGCAGCTTGGACGGCGGGGGGTACGAGCAGTACTTC.

The chain carries TRBV5-6 and TRBJ2-1; 15 positions match TRBD2. V was pared by 4 bases and J by 7 bases, with 9 bases of the junction left unmatched. Looked up from germline, CDR1 is SGHDT and CDR2 is YYEEEE. This CDR3 is 17 amino acids long. CDR3 protein: CASSAGTSGGLMNEQFF. The CDR3 bases are TGTGCCAGCAGCGCAGGGACTAGCGGGGGGTTGATGAATGAGCAGTTCTTC.

The gene calls are TRBV9 and TRBJ2-3; weak D call: TRBD1 (5 bases). In germline, CDR1 is SGDLS, CDR2 YYNGEE. Trimming pared 5 bases from V and 1 base from J, leaving 11 bases between. There are 14 residues in the CDR3. CDR3 nucleotide sequence: TGTGCCAGCAGAAAGGGGTCTGGCACAGATACGCAGTATTTT. Translating it yields CASRKGSGTDTQYF.

The V call is TRBV28, the J call TRBJ1-4; 7 nucleotides match TRBD1. V lost 5 bases, J lost 4 bases, and 10 bases stayed unmatched. The V gene's germline CDR1 is MDHEN and CDR2 SYDVKM. The CDR3 length is 16 residues. CDR3 protein: CASSHPTGRDNEKLFF. The CDR3 DNA reads TGTGCCAGCAGTCATCCGACAGGGAGAGATAATGAAAAACTGTTTTTT.

The gene calls are TRBV7-9 and TRBJ2-7; 8 bases match TRBD2. The CDR3 is 16 amino acids. The germline V gene has CDR1 SEHNR and CDR2 FQNEAQ (reference sequence). J gave up 1 base and V 10 bases, and 15 bases lay outside the gene matches. The CDR3 sequence: CAITGLITSGSYEQYF. In nucleotides, the CDR3 is TGTGCCATCACCGGGCTTATAACTAGCGGATCCTACGAGCAGTACTTC.

V and J are TRBV4-1 and TRBJ2-7, with D tentatively TRBD2 (7 bases). The CDR3 extends over 14 amino acids. Trimming stripped 4 bases from V and 7 bases from J, with 17 bases between. Germline V gives CDR1 MGHRA, CDR2 YSYEKL. The CDR3 DNA reads as TGCGCCAGCAGCCCCCCGGGGGGCATGTGGGAGCAGTACTTC. As protein: CASSPPGGMWEQYF.

The chain links TRBV6-5 to TRBJ1-6, with TRBD1 matching over 8 bases. The J segment lost 7 bases and the V segment lost 6 bases, leaving 5 bases of the junction unmatched. The germline CDR1 and CDR2 sequences are MNHEY and SVGAGI. The CDR3 runs to 14 residues. CDR3: CASSRTGTNSPLHF. The CDR3 bases are TGTGCCAGCAGCCGGACAGGGACGAATTCACCCCTCCACTTT.

This chain uses TRBV4-2 with TRBJ2-3, with TRBD1 identical over 7 bases. Germline values: CDR1 LGHNA, CDR2 YNFKEQ. The ends lost 2 bases at V and 2 bases at J; junction bases unmatched: 7. The CDR3 is made up of 16 amino acids. The CDR3 bases are TGTGCCAGCAGCCAAACCGGGACAGCTGTCACAGATACGCAGTATTTT. Amino acid sequence: CASSQTGTAVTDTQYF.

By its share, this clone is medium-sized. The chain is built from TRBV2 and TRBJ1-3, with a possible D match to TRBD1 (6 bases). Germline assignment: CDR1 SNHLY and CDR2 FYNNEI. The V end was cut by 6 bases, the J end by 0 bases, with 9 bases between. This CDR3 is built from 14 residues. CDR3: CASSGDISGNTIYF. The DNA for the CDR3 is TGTGCCAGCAGCGGGGACATCTCTGGAAACACCATATATTTT.

The chain employs TRBV5-6 and TRBJ2-2; D is ambiguous. Germline values: CDR1 SGHDT, CDR2 YYEEEE. Trimming removed 1 base from V and 3 bases from J, with 7 bases in between. This CDR3 is built from 14 residues. The CDR3 DNA reads as TGTGCCAGCAGCTTGTTGCAGGACACCGGGGAGCTGTTTTTT. This encodes CASSLLQDTGELFF.

V and J are TRBV10-3 and TRBJ2-7, with TRBD2 identical over 10 bases. The CDR3 totals 16 residues. With V trimmed by 2 bases and J by 2 bases, 6 bases remained unmatched. CDR1 and CDR2 from the germline V gene are ENHRY and SYGVKD. DNA of the CDR3: TGTGCCATCAGTGAGGAAACTAGCGGGACCCCCTACGAGCAGTACTTC. Amino acids: CAISEETSGTPYEQYF.

The chain recombines TRBV4-3 with TRBJ2-3, with 7 bases fitting TRBD2. CDR1 and CDR2 from the germline V gene are LGHNA and YSLEER. The length of the CDR3 is 16 residues. J lost 2 bases, V lost 0 bases, and 5 bases had no gene match. The DNA for the CDR3 is TGCGCCAGCAGCCAAGAGTTGCGGGGGAACACAGATACGCAGTATTTT. Protein: CASSQELRGNTDTQYF.

The V call is TRBV6-5, the J call TRBJ1-2, with 9 bases fitting TRBD1. CDR1 and CDR2 from the germline V gene are MNHEY and SVGAGI. The CDR3 extends over 15 amino acids. The trim removed 2 bases at V and 3 bases at J, leaving 4 bases unmatched. CDR3 sequence reads: CASSYDTGGYYGYTF. The CDR3 DNA reads TGTGCCAGCAGTTACGATACAGGGGGCTACTATGGCTACACCTTC.

This clone was seen a single time. The genes are TRBV15 and TRBJ2-5, with 8 nucleotides matching TRBD1. This CDR3 has 14 residues. Germline V gene lookup returns CDR1 LNHNV and CDR2 YYDKDF (reference sequence). V was pared by 5 bases and J by 4 bases, with 6 bases of the junction left unmatched. The CDR3 spells CATSPLGQGETQYF. DNA of the CDR3: TGTGCCACCAGCCCTCTCGGACAGGGAGAGACCCAGTACTTC.

Only a few counts were recorded for this clone. V and J are TRBV7-8 and TRBJ1-4; 8 bases are shared with TRBD1. The J segment lost 6 bases and the V segment lost 5 bases, leaving 8 bases of the junction unmatched. The CDR3 consists of 15 residues. Germline CDR1 and CDR2: SGHVS and FQNEAQ. DNA for the CDR3: TGTGCCAGCAGCGTTGACAGGGGAGGCGATGAAAAACTGTTTTTT. Residues: CASSVDRGGDEKLFF.

The V and J genes are TRBV5-1 and TRBJ1-1; TRBD1 is a possible D gene (6 bases). The V end lost 5 bases, the J end lost 4 bases, and 12 bases lay between the germline ends. The CDR3 is made up of 13 amino acids. Germline V CDR1 and CDR2: SGHRS, YFSETQ. CDR3 nucleotides: TGCGCCAGCAGAGACATGACAGGCACTGAAGCTTTCTTT. Translated, it gives CASRDMTGTEAFF.

The V and J genes are TRBV2 and TRBJ2-5, with 8 nucleotides matching TRBD2. The CDR3 has 17 residues. The junction had 11 bases not matched to a gene; V was cut back by 1 base and J by 4 bases. Germline values: CDR1 SNHLY, CDR2 FYNNEI. In DNA, the CDR3 is TGTGCCAGCAGTGAAGTCGCGCGGGGGGCAGGATTAGAGACCCAGTACTTC. Protein product: CASSEVARGAGLETQYF.

The chain combines TRBV10-3 with TRBJ2-3; TRBD2 agrees at 11 bases. V lost 3 bases to trimming and J lost 3 bases; unmatched junction nucleotides: 5. Germline V lookup: CDR1 ENHRY, CDR2 SYGVKD. CDR3 length: 16 amino acids. The CDR3 protein is CAISERLAGGTDTQYF. The CDR3 DNA sequence: TGTGCCATCAGTGAAAGGCTAGCGGGAGGAACAGATACGCAGTATTTT.

The chain links TRBV9 to TRBJ2-5; 12 bases line up with TRBD2. The CDR3 runs 17 residues. V shed 3 bases and J 5 bases; nucleotides not matched to a gene: 11. The germline CDR1 and CDR2 sequences are SGDLS and YYNGEE. For the CDR3, the DNA is TGTGCCAGCAGCGCCACCTCTAGCGGGGGGGCCCTGGAGACCCAGTACTTC. It translates to CASSATSSGGALETQYF.

The rearrangement uses TRBV9 and TRBJ1-2, with 8 nucleotides matching TRBD1. Losses at the gene ends were 3 bases for V and 5 bases for J; bases not matched to a gene: 6. Germline V gene lookup returns CDR1 SGDLS and CDR2 YYNGEE. CDR3 length: 14 residues. The CDR3 DNA reads as TGTGCCAGCAGCGGGACAGGGTTTCCTTATGGCTACACCTTC. Protein sequence: CASSGTGFPYGYTF.

The rearrangement uses TRBV13 and TRBJ2-3, with 14 bases lining up with TRBD2. This CDR3 has 18 amino acids. Trimming took 5 bases from V and 0 from J; bases not matched to a gene: 7. Germline V gene sequence: CDR1 PRHDT, CDR2 FYEKMQ (reference sequence). CDR3 nucleotides: TGTGCCAGCAGCAGAAACGGACTAGCGGGGGGAAGCACAGATACGCAGTATTTT. This translates into CASSRNGLAGGSTDTQYF.

CDR3 coding DNA: TGTGCCAGTAGTATATCCACTCTTCCCGGGAGCTCTGGGGCCAACGTCCTGACTTTC. This sequence encodes CASSISTLPGSSGANVLTF. The rearrangement links TRBV19 to TRBJ2-6; possibly TRBD2 for D (6 bases). This CDR3 is 19 amino acids long. The V and J ends lost 2 bases and 0 bases respectively, with 17 bases between them. Germline CDR1 LNHDA, CDR2 SQIVND (reference sequence). Variable domain in full (rest from reference TRBV19 and TRBJ2-6): DGGITQSPKYLFRKEGQNVTLSCEQNLNHDAMYWYRQDPGQGLRLIYYSQIVNDFQKGDIAEGYSVSREKKESFPLTVTSAQKNPTAFYLCASSISTLPGSSGANVLTFGAGSRLTVL.